The rows below give T cell receptor beta chains drawn from one sample of a study of cytomegalovirus exposure and HLA in healthy donors. The assay was immunoSEQ multiplex PCR, and TCRdb's table has in-frame clones only and misses some. The profile shows 210,000 or so clones, more than 60% of them singletons. Specimen: PBMCs. The origin of the receptors is a woman aged 25-40 years in good health and CMV-seropositive. The CDR3 runs from the conserved cysteine through the conserved F or W. D genes are given only for firm matches. The listing skips clone size in some rows; elsewhere it reads once, few, many or a size class.

>TRBJ2-2|-|TRBV4-3|TRBD1
TGCGCCAGCAGCCATGGTGGGACAGTGGCCGGGGAGCTGTTTTTT
CASSHGGTVAGELFF
>TRBJ1-3|-|TRBV2|TRBD1
TGTGCCAGCAGTGGGCAGGGGGCGTTCGGAAACACCATATATTTT
CASSGQGAFGNTIYF
>TRBJ2-7|once|TRBV4-1|TRBD2
TGCGCCAGCAGCCAGCCGACTAGCGGGGGGGCTGGCGAGCAGTACTTC
CASSQPTSGGAGEQYF
>TRBJ2-3|-|TRBV5-6|TRBD2
TGTGCCAGCAGCTTGTGGGACTACTCAGATACGCAGTATTTT
CASSLWDYSDTQYF
>TRBJ2-7|-|TRBV7-3|TRBD2
TGTGCCAGCAGCTTAGGGACTAGCGGGAGATACGAGCAGTACTTC
CASSLGTSGRYEQYF
>TRBJ2-3|-|TRBV5-1|TRBD2
TGCGCCAGCAGCCCGGGACTAGCGGGAGTCGCAGATACGCAGTATTTT
CASSPGLAGVADTQYF
>TRBJ1-2|-|TRBV9|TRBD1
TGTGCCAGCAGCGTAGGGGACAGCTATGGCTACACCTTC
CASSVGDSYGYTF
>TRBJ2-5|-|TRBV7-9|-
TGTGCCAGCAGCCTAGTGACAGGCCGAAAAGGAGAGACCCAGTACTTC
CASSLVTGRKGETQYF
>TRBJ2-7|-|TRBV9|-
TGTGCCAGCAGCGTAGCTCCAGGGGCCTACGAGCAGTACTTC
CASSVAPGAYEQYF
>TRBJ1-1|-|TRBV6-1|TRBD1
TGTGCCAGCAACCCGGGACAGTTTAACACTGAAGCTTTCTTT
CASNPGQFNTEAFF
>TRBJ2-1|-|TRBV28|TRBD1
TGTGCCAGCAGCGTCGACAGGGGGCGTAGAAATGAGCAGTTCTTC
CASSVDRGRRNEQFF
>TRBJ2-5|-|TRBV5-1|TRBD1
TGCGCCAGCAGCTTGGCCGGGACACAGGGGAGGACCCAGTACTTC
CASSLAGTQGRTQYF
>TRBJ2-3|-|TRBV7-2|TRBD2
TGTGCCAGCAGCTTCAGCGGGGGGGGCACAGATACGCAGTATTTT
CASSFSGGGTDTQYF
>TRBJ2-1|few|TRBV5-1|TRBD2
TGCGCCAGCAGTCCTGCTTTGACTAGCGACTATGAGCAGTTCTTC
CASSPALTSDYEQFF
>TRBJ2-5|few|TRBV29-1|TRBD1
TGCAGCGTTGAAATACGGGACAGGCAAGAGACCCAGTACTTC
CSVEIRDRQETQYF
>TRBJ2-7|-|TRBV5-6|TRBD2
TGTGCCAGCAGCTTTCGGGCAATCGGGACTAGCGGATCCTACGAGCAGTACTTC
CASSFRAIGTSGSYEQYF
>TRBJ2-1|-|TRBV7-7|TRBD2
TGTGCCAGCAGCTCGAGCGGGACCGGCTACAATGAGCAGTTCTTC
CASSSSGTGYNEQFF
>TRBJ2-7|-|TRBV21-1|-
TGTGCCAGCACCCCCTTAGACAGGGACTCCTACGAGCAGTACTTC
CASTPLDRDSYEQYF
>TRBJ2-5|-|TRBV7-2|TRBD2
TGTGCCAGCAGCTTCCAGCGGGGGGGCACGGAGACCCAGTACTTC
CASSFQRGGTETQYF
>TRBJ2-1|-|TRBV5-1|TRBD2
TGCGCCAGCAGCTTGGTGGCGGGGGGCTACAATGAGCAGTTCTTC
CASSLVAGGYNEQFF
>TRBJ2-5|-|TRBV11-2|-
TGTGCCAGCAGCCCAGGGGCCCCGGGGAGAGAGACCCAGTACTTC
CASSPGAPGRETQYF
>TRBJ2-2|-|TRBV30|TRBD1
TGTGCCTGGGAGGGGGACAGGGGGACCGGGGAGCTGTTTTTT
CAWEGDRGTGELFF
>TRBJ1-5|-|TRBV28|TRBD1
TGTGCCAGCAGTTCACACAACAGGGGAAATCAGCCCCAGCATTTT
CASSSHNRGNQPQHF
>TRBJ1-4|-|TRBV6-1|TRBD1
TGTGCCAGCAGTGGGGACAGGGTAAAGGGTGAAAAACTGTTTTTT
CASSGDRVKGEKLFF
>TRBJ1-2|once|TRBV6-5|TRBD1
TGTGCCAGCAGTTACTCCTGGACAGGGGGAAAGGATGGCTACACCTTC
CASSYSWTGGKDGYTF
>TRBJ2-4|few|TRBV19|-
TGTGCCAGTAGACCCCCGGGACACGCTGCCAAAAACATTCAGTACTTC
CASRPPGHAAKNIQYF
>TRBJ2-7|-|TRBV7-2|TRBD2
TGTGCCAGCAGCTTTGCAGCGGGGGCCGCCTACGAGCAGTACTTC
CASSFAAGAAYEQYF
>TRBJ2-5|-|TRBV7-4|TRBD2
TGTGCCAGCAGCAGCGTTCAGACTAGCCCGGTGTGTTGTGAGACCCAGTACTTC
CASSSVQTSPVCCETQYF
>TRBJ1-2|once|TRBV6-1|-
TGTGCCAGCAGTGAAAGTCTGGCAGTACCTTCCTATGGCTACACCTTC
CASSESLAVPSYGYTF
>TRBJ1-2|once|TRBV9|-
TGTGCCAGCAGCGTAGATTCCGCAGGGGTTGAGAACTATGGCTACACCTTC
CASSVDSAGVENYGYTF
>TRBJ2-7|-|TRBV5-1|TRBD1
TGCGCCAGCAGCATAGGGACAGGGGGCGGATACGAGCAGTACTTC
CASSIGTGGGYEQYF
>TRBJ2-2|once|TRBV27|-
TGTGCCAGCAGTTTACGCCCCCCCCTAACTGCTATCGCGAACACCGGGGAGCTGTTTTTT
CASSLRPPLTAIANTGELFF
>TRBJ1-5|-|TRBV6-1|-
TGTGCCAGCAGTCTTGAGGCGCGCAGGGTCAGCATCCATTTT
CASSLEARRVSIHF
>TRBJ2-6|few|TRBV4-3|-
TGCGCCAGCGGGTTAGGGAGCTCTGGGGCCAACGTCCTGACTTTC
CASGLGSSGANVLTF
>TRBJ2-1|-|TRBV4-3|TRBD2
TGCGCCAGCAGCCAAGAAGCTAGCGGGAGAGTGGGTGAGCAGTTCTTC
CASSQEASGRVGEQFF
>TRBJ2-7|-|TRBV28|TRBD2
TGTGCCAGCAGCTGGGGGAGGGGCACCTACGAGCAGTACTTC
CASSWGRGTYEQYF
>TRBJ2-7|-|TRBV7-3|TRBD1
TGTGCCAGCAGCCCATATGGGACAGGGGACTACGAGCAGTACTTC
CASSPYGTGDYEQYF
>TRBJ2-7|once|TRBV2|TRBD2
TGTGCCAGCAGTACTAGCGGAACCTACGAGCAGTACTTC
CASSTSGTYEQYF
>TRBJ2-2|-|TRBV27|TRBD2
TGTGCCAGCAGTTTTCGTCGGGAGCGGGGGGGCCCCGGGGAGCTGTTTTTT
CASSFRRERGGPGELFF
>TRBJ2-2|once|TRBV10-3|TRBD1
TGTGCCATCAGGGGGACAGGAACGAACACCGGGGAGCTGTTTTTT
CAIRGTGTNTGELFF
>TRBJ1-2|once|TRBV28|TRBD1
TGTGCCAGCAGTTTCGCGGACAGGGGAGGAGGCTACACCTTC
CASSFADRGGGYTF
>TRBJ1-4|-|TRBV15|-
TGTGCCACCAGTCGGTCGGCAACTAATGAAAAACTGTTTTTT
CATSRSATNEKLFF
>TRBJ2-3|-|TRBV19|TRBD2
TGTGCCAGTAGCCTCACCGGGACTAGCGGGAATACGAATACGCAGTATTTT
CASSLTGTSGNTNTQYF
>TRBJ2-1|-|TRBV7-2|TRBD2
TGTGCCAGCAGCCCTAGCGGGGGAGGGTCCTACAATGAGCAGTTCTTC
CASSPSGGGSYNEQFF
>TRBJ1-3|-|TRBV30|-
TGTGCTAGGAGGAGGGACGCTGGAAACACCATATATTTT
CARRRDAGNTIYF
>TRBJ2-7|-|TRBV5-1|TRBD2
TGCGCCAGCAGCCCGGAGGGGGGACTAGGGTCCTACGAGCAGTACTTC
CASSPEGGLGSYEQYF